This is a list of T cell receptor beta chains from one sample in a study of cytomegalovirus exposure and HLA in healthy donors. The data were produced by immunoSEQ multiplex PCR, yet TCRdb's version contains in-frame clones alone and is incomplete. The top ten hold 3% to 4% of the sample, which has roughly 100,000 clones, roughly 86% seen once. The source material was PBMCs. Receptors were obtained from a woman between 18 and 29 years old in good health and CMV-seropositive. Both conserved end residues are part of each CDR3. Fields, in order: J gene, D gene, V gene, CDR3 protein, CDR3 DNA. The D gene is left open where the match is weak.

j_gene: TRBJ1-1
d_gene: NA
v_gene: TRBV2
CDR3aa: CASSDPQTEAFF
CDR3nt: TGTGCCAGCAGTGACCCACAGACTGAAGCTTTCTTT

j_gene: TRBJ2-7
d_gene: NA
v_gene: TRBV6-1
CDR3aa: CASTGAYEQYF
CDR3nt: TGTGCCAGCACGGGGGCCTACGAGCAGTACTTC

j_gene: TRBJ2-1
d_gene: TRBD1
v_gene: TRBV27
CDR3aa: CASRRTGGNYNEQFF
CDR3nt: TGTGCCAGCCGAAGGACAGGGGGAAATTACAATGAGCAGTTCTTC

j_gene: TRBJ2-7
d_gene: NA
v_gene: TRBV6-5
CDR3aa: CASSYFPTSVYEQYF
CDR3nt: TGTGCCAGCAGTTACTTCCCCACCAGTGTCTACGAGCAGTACTTC

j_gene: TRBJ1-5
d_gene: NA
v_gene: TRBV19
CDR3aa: CASQISGTQGLSNQPQHF
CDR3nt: TGTGCCAGCCAAATCTCCGGGACGCAGGGACTTAGCAATCAGCCCCAGCATTTT

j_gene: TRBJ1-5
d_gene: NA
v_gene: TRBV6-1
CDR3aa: CASSTLTASNQPQHF
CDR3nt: TGTGCCAGCAGTACACTGACAGCGAGCAATCAGCCCCAGCATTTT

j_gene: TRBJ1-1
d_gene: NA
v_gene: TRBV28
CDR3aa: CASSSPVTGNTEAFF
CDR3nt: TGTGCCAGCAGTTCCCCCGTAACAGGTAACACTGAAGCTTTCTTT

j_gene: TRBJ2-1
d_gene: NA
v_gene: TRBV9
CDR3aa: CASSPTQATSSYNEQFF
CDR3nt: TGTGCCAGCAGCCCGACCCAGGCGACAAGCTCCTACAATGAGCAGTTCTTC

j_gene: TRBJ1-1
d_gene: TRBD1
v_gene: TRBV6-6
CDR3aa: CASSSTGVTEAFF
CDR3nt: TGTGCCAGCAGTTCGACAGGGGTCACTGAAGCTTTCTTT

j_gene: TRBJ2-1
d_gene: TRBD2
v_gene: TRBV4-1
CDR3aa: CASSQELAGTYNEQFF
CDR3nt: TGCGCCAGCAGCCAAGAACTAGCGGGCACCTACAATGAGCAGTTCTTC

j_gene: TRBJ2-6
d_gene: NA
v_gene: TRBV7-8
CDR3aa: CASSSALNGANVLTF
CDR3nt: TGTGCCAGCAGCTCAGCCCTAAATGGGGCCAACGTCCTGACTTTC